The rows below give T cell receptor beta chains drawn from one sample of a study of cytomegalovirus exposure and HLA in healthy donors. Profiling relied on immunoSEQ multiplex PCR, and the TCRdb table lists in-frame clones only, not all of them. The sample consists of some 140,000 clones, roughly 80% of them appearing once. Specimen: PBMCs. These receptors came from a woman aged 55-69 years in good health and CMV-seronegative. Both conserved end residues are part of each CDR3. The order of the fields is J gene, clone size, V gene, D gene, CDR3 protein, CDR3 DNA. The D gene is left open where the match is weak. A clone size is listed for some rows: how often the clone was seen (once, few, many), or a class if it is expanded.

j_gene: TRBJ1-1
abundance: -
v_gene: TRBV7-9
d_gene: TRBD1
CDR3aa: CSSSPRTGRNTEAFF
CDR3nt: TGTTCCAGCAGCCCCCGGACAGGACGGAACACTGAAGCTTTCTTT

j_gene: TRBJ1-6
abundance: -
v_gene: TRBV23-1
d_gene: TRBD1
CDR3aa: CASSHGGQGQCGEFLPPLHF
CDR3nt: TGCGCCAGCAGTCATGGGGGACAGGGGCAATGCGGGGAATTCCTCCCACCCCTCCACTTT

j_gene: TRBJ1-2
abundance: -
v_gene: TRBV9
d_gene: -
CDR3aa: CASSPGGGYGYTF
CDR3nt: TGTGCCAGCAGCCCCGGGGGGGGCTATGGCTACACCTTC

j_gene: TRBJ1-2
abundance: -
v_gene: TRBV27
d_gene: TRBD1
CDR3aa: CASREGQGDGYTF
CDR3nt: TGTGCCAGCAGGGAGGGACAGGGAGATGGCTACACCTTC

j_gene: TRBJ2-7
abundance: -
v_gene: TRBV5-1
d_gene: TRBD1
CDR3aa: CASSSGQGGSYEQYF
CDR3nt: TGCGCCAGCAGCTCCGGACAGGGAGGCTCCTACGAGCAGTACTTC

j_gene: TRBJ2-7
abundance: -
v_gene: TRBV27
d_gene: TRBD2
CDR3aa: CASSLLSGRAYEQYF
CDR3nt: TGTGCCAGCAGTCTCCTTAGCGGGAGGGCCTACGAGCAGTACTTC

j_gene: TRBJ2-7
abundance: -
v_gene: TRBV11-2
d_gene: TRBD1
CDR3aa: CASSLGQDSRVLYF
CDR3nt: TGTGCCAGCAGCCTTGGACAGGACTCCCGCGTCCTGTACTTC

j_gene: TRBJ1-1
abundance: -
v_gene: TRBV19
d_gene: -
CDR3aa: CASSSPTGYVKAFF
CDR3nt: TGTGCCAGCAGCTCCCCTACAGGGTATGTTAAAGCTTTCTTT

j_gene: TRBJ2-7
abundance: -
v_gene: TRBV27
d_gene: TRBD1
CDR3aa: CASGGQGANEQYF
CDR3nt: TGTGCCAGCGGGGGACAGGGCGCCAACGAGCAGTACTTC

j_gene: TRBJ1-3
abundance: -
v_gene: TRBV6-1
d_gene: TRBD1
CDR3aa: CASSAGTAGHSGNTIYF
CDR3nt: TGTGCCAGCAGTGCAGGGACAGCGGGTCACTCTGGAAACACCATATATTTT

j_gene: TRBJ1-1
abundance: -
v_gene: TRBV5-1
d_gene: TRBD1
CDR3aa: CASSPRTGGGVGTEAFF
CDR3nt: TGCGCCAGCAGCCCTCGGACAGGGGGCGGGGTAGGGACTGAAGCTTTCTTT

j_gene: TRBJ2-5
abundance: -
v_gene: TRBV5-1
d_gene: -
CDR3aa: CASSLRAQGGRQETQYF
CDR3nt: TGCGCCAGCAGCTTGCGGGCACAGGGAGGGCGCCAAGAGACCCAGTACTTC

j_gene: TRBJ2-2
abundance: -
v_gene: TRBV27
d_gene: -
CDR3aa: CASSFPKGRGNTGELFF
CDR3nt: TGTGCCAGCAGTTTCCCCAAGGGGCGGGGGAACACCGGGGAGCTGTTTTTT

j_gene: TRBJ1-2
abundance: -
v_gene: TRBV20-1
d_gene: -
CDR3aa: CSARDQGYTF
CDR3nt: TGCAGTGCTAGAGATCAGGGCTACACCTTC

j_gene: TRBJ2-5
abundance: -
v_gene: TRBV11-1
d_gene: TRBD1
CDR3aa: CASSLDSYRTGGHHF
CDR3nt: TGTGCCAGCAGCTTAGACTCTTATAGGACAGGGGGCCACCACTTC

j_gene: TRBJ2-7
abundance: -
v_gene: TRBV7-3
d_gene: -
CDR3aa: CASSLLGTASHEQYF
CDR3nt: TGTGCCAGCAGCTTATTGGGGACTGCCTCCCACGAGCAGTACTTC

j_gene: TRBJ1-2
abundance: -
v_gene: TRBV28
d_gene: -
CDR3aa: CASRSPRAGAGGYTF
CDR3nt: TGTGCCAGCAGGTCCCCCAGGGCGGGGGCGGGGGGCTACACCTTC

j_gene: TRBJ1-4
abundance: -
v_gene: TRBV7-2
d_gene: -
CDR3aa: CASSPRLGRVNEKLFF
CDR3nt: TGTGCCAGCAGCCCACGGCTAGGGAGGGTCAATGAAAAACTGTTTTTT

j_gene: TRBJ1-2
abundance: once
v_gene: TRBV28
d_gene: TRBD1
CDR3aa: CASSSRQGVDYGYTF
CDR3nt: TGTGCCAGCAGTTCGAGACAGGGAGTCGACTATGGCTACACCTTC

j_gene: TRBJ1-5
abundance: -
v_gene: TRBV7-2
d_gene: -
CDR3aa: CASSFVQGEPQHF
CDR3nt: TGTGCCAGCAGCTTCGTACAGGGAGAGCCCCAGCATTTT

j_gene: TRBJ1-1
abundance: -
v_gene: TRBV19
d_gene: -
CDR3aa: CASIARGRQSTEAFF
CDR3nt: TGTGCCAGTATCGCGAGAGGGAGGCAGAGCACTGAAGCTTTCTTT

j_gene: TRBJ2-1
abundance: few
v_gene: TRBV29-1
d_gene: -
CDR3aa: CSVGWLLRTYNEQFF
CDR3nt: TGCAGCGTTGGCTGGCTCCTCAGGACCTACAATGAGCAGTTCTTC

j_gene: TRBJ1-2
abundance: -
v_gene: TRBV6-1
d_gene: TRBD1
CDR3aa: CASAVGGDGYTF
CDR3nt: TGTGCCAGCGCGGTAGGGGGCGATGGCTACACCTTC

j_gene: TRBJ1-1
abundance: -
v_gene: TRBV18
d_gene: -
CDR3aa: CASSKQGMNTEAFF
CDR3nt: TGTGCCAGCTCAAAGCAGGGGATGAACACTGAAGCTTTCTTT